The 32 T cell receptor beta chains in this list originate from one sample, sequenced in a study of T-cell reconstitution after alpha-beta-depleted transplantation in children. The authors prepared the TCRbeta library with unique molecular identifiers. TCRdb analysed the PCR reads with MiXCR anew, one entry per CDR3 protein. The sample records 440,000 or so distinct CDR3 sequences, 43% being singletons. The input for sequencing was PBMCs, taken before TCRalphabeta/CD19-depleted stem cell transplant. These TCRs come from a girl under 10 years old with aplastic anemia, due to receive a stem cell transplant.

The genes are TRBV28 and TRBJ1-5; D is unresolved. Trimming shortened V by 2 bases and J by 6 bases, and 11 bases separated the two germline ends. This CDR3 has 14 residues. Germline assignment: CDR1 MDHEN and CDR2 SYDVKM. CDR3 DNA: TGTGCCAGCAGTTTAGGGGATTTGAGTCAGCCCCAGCATTTT. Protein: CASSLGDLSQPQHF. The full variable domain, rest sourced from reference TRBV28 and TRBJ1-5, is DVKVTQSSRYLVKRTGEKVFLECVQDMDHENMFWYRQDPGLGLRLIYFSYDVKMKEKGDIPEGYSVSREKKERFSLILESASTNQTSMYLCASSLGDLSQPQHFGDGTRLSIL.

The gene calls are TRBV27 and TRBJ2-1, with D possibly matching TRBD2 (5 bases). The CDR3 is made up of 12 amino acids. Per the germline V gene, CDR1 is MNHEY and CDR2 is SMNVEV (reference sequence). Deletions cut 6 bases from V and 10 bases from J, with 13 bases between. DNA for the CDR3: TGTGCCAGCAGCTCTTCCCGAGGGGAGCAGTTCTTC. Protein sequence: CASSSSRGEQFF.

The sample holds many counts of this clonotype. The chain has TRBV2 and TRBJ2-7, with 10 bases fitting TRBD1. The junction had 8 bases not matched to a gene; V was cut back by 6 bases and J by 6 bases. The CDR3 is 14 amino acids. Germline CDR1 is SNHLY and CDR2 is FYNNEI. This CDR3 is CASRRQGAISEQYF. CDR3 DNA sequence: TGTGCCAGCAGGCGACAGGGGGCCATCTCCGAGCAGTACTTC.

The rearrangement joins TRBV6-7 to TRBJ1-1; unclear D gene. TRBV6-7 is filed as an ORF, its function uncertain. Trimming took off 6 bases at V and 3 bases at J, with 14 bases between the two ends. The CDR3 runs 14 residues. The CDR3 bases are TGTGCCAGCAGCTCATCCCTGGGCCACACTGAAGCTTTCTTT. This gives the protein CASSSSLGHTEAFF.

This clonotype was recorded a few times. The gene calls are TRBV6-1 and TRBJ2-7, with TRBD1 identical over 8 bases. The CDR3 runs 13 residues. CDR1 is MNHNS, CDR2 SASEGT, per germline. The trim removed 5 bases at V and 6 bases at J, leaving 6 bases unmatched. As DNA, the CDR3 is TGTGCCAGCAGTCTGACAGGGGCTGGCGAGCAGTACTTC. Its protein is CASSLTGAGEQYF.

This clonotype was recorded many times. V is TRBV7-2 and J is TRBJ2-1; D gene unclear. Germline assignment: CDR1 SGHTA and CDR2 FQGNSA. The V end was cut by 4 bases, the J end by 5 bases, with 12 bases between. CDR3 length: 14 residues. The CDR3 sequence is CASSSGSSDNEQFF. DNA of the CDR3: TGTGCCAGCAGCTCTGGTTCCTCGGACAATGAGCAGTTCTTC.

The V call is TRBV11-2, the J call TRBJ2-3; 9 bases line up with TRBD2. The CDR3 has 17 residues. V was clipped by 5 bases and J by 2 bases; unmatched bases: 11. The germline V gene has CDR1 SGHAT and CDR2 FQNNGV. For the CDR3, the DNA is TGTGCCAGCAGCAGTAACAGCGGGGGGTTTTTCACAGATACGCAGTATTTT. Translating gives CASSSNSGGFFTDTQYF.

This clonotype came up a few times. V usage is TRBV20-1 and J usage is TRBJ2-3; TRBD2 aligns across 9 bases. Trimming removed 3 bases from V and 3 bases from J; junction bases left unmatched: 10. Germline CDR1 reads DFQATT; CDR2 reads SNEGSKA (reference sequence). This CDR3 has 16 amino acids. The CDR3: CSASNFAGGPTDTQYF. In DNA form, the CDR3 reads TGCAGTGCTAGCAACTTTGCGGGAGGGCCGACAGATACGCAGTATTTT.

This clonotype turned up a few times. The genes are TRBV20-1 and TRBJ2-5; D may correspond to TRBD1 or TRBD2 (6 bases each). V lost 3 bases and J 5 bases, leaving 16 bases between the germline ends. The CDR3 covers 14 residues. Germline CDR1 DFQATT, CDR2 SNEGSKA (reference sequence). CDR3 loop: CSARAEGGLETQYF. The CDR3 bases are TGCAGTGCTAGGGCGGAGGGGGGACTGGAGACCCAGTACTTC.

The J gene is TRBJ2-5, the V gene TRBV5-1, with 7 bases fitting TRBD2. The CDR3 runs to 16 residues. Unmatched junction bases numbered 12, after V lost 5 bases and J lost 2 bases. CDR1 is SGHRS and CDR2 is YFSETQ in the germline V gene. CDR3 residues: CASSIAAAAGQETQYF. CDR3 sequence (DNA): TGCGCCAGCAGTATCGCCGCGGCAGCGGGACAAGAGACCCAGTACTTC.

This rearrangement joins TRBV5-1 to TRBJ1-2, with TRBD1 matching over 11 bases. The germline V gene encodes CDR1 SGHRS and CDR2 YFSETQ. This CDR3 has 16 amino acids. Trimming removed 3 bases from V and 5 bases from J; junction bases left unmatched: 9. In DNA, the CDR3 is TGCGCCAGCAGCTCGACAGGACAGGGGGCAAAATATGGCTACACCTTC. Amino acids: CASSSTGQGAKYGYTF.

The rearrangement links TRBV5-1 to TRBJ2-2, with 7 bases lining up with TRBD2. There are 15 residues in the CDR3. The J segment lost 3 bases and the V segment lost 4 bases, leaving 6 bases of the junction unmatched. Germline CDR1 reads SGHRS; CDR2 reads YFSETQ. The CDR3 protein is CASSIGTTYTGELFF. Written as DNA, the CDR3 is TGCGCCAGCAGCATAGGGACTACTTACACCGGGGAGCTGTTTTTT.

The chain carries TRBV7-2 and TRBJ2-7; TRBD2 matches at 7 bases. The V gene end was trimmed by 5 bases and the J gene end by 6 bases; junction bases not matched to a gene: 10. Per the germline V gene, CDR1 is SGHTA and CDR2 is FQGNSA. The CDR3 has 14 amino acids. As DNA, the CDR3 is TGTGCCAGCAGCCCGGGCGGCGGGAGCCTCGAGCAGTACTTC. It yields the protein CASSPGGGSLEQYF.

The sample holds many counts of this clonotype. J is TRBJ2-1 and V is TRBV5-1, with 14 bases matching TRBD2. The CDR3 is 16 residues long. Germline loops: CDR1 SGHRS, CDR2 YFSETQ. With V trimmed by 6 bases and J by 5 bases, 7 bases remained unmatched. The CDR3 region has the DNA TGCGCCAGCACTGGGACTAGCGGGAGCAAGAACAATGAGCAGTTCTTC. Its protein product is CASTGTSGSKNNEQFF.

CDR3 DNA: TGCAGTGCCACAAGGGGGTCTAACTATGGCTACACCTTC. Translating gives CSATRGSNYGYTF. The rearrangement joins TRBV20-1 to TRBJ1-2; weak D call: TRBD1 (6 bases). This CDR3 spans 13 amino acids. Looked up from germline, CDR1 is DFQATT and CDR2 is SNEGSKA (reference sequence). The germline V and J ends were trimmed by 6 bases and 0 bases, with 11 bases remaining between them.

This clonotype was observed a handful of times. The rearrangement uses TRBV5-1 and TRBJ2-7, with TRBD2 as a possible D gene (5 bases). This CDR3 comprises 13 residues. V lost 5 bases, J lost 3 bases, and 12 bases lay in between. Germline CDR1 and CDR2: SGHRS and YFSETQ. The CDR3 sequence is CASRMEAGYEQYF. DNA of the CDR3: TGCGCCAGCAGAATGGAGGCAGGCTACGAGCAGTACTTC.

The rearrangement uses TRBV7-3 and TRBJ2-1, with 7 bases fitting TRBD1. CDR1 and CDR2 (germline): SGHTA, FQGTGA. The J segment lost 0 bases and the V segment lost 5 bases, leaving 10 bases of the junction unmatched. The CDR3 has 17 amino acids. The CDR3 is CASSPLPGGSSYNEQFF. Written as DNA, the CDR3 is TGTGCCAGCAGCCCCCTCCCAGGGGGAAGCTCCTACAATGAGCAGTTCTTC.

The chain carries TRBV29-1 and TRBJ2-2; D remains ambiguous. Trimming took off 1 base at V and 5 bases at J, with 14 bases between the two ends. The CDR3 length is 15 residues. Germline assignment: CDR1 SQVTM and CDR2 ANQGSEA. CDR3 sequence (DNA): TGCAGCGTTGAAGCCCGGAAGGATGGGACCGGGGAGCTGTTTTTT. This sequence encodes CSVEARKDGTGELFF.

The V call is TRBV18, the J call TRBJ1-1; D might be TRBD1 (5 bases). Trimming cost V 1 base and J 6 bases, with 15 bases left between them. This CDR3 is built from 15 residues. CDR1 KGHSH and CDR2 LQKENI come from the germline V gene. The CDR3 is CASSPRPGWDAEAFF. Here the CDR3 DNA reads TGTGCCAGCTCACCACGTCCAGGGTGGGACGCTGAAGCTTTCTTT.

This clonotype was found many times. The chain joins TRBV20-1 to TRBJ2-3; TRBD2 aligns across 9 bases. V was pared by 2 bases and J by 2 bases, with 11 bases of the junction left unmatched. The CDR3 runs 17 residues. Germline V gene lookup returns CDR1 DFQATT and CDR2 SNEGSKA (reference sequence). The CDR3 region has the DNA TGCAGTGCTAGAACTAGCGGGCGGAGTTCACTCACAGATACGCAGTATTTT. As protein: CSARTSGRSSLTDTQYF.

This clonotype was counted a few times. The CDR3 region has the DNA TGTGCCAGCCGAAACCTAGGGGGTGGGCCACAAGAGACCCAGTACTTC. It translates to CASRNLGGGPQETQYF. V gene TRBV12-3 or TRBV12-4 combines with J gene TRBJ2-5, with D possibly matching TRBD1 (6 bases). V gave up 8 bases and J gave up 2 bases, with 21 bases separating them. The CDR3 extends over 16 amino acids.

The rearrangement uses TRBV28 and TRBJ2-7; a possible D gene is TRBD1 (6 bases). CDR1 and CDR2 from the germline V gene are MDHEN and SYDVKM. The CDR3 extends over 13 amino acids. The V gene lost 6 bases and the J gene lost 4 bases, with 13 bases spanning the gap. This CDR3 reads CASSPSTGYEQYF. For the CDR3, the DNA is TGTGCCAGCAGCCCATCGACAGGATACGAGCAGTACTTC. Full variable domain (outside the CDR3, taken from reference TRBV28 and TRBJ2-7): DVKVTQSSRYLVKRTGEKVFLECVQDMDHENMFWYRQDPGLGLRLIYFSYDVKMKEKGDIPEGYSVSREKKERFSLILESASTNQTSMYLCASSPSTGYEQYFGPGTRLTVT.

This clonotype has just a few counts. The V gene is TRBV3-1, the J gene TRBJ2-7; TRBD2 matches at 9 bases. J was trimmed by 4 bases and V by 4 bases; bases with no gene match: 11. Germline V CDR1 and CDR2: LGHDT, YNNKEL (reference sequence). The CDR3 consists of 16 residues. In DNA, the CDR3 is TGTGCCAGCAGCCTCCATTCTAGCGGGGAAAGATACGAGCAGTACTTC. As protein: CASSLHSSGERYEQYF.

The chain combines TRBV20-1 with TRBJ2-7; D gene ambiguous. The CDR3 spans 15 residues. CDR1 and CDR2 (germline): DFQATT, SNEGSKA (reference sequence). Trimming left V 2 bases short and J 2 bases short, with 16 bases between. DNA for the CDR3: TGCAGTGCTAGACCAGACCTTCGACGGCCCTACGAGCAGTACTTC. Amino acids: CSARPDLRRPYEQYF.

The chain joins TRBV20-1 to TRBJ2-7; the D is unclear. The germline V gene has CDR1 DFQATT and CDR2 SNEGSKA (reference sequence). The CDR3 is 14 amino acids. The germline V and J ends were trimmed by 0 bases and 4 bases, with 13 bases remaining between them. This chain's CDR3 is CSARDVVAEYEQYF. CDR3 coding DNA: TGCAGTGCTAGAGATGTCGTAGCTGAATACGAGCAGTACTTC.

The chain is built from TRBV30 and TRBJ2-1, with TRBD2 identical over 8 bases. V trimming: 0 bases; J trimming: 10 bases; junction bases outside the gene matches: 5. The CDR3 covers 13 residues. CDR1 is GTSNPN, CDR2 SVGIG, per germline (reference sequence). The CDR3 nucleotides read TGTGCCTGGAGTGTAGCGGGGGCATGGGAGCAGTTCTTC. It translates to CAWSVAGAWEQFF.

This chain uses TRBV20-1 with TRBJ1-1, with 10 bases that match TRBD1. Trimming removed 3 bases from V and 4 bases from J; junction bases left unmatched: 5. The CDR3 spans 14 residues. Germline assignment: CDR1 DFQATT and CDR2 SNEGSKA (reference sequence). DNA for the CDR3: TGCAGTGCTAGGGGGACAGGGGTGGCCACTGAAGCTTTCTTT. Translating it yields CSARGTGVATEAFF.

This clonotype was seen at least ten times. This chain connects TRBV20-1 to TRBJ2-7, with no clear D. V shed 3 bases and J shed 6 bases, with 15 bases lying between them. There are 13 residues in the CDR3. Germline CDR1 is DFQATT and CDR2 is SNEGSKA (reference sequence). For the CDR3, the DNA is TGCAGTGCTAGTGGCCCTTTGGGCGGCGAGCAGTACTTC. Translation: CSASGPLGGEQYF.

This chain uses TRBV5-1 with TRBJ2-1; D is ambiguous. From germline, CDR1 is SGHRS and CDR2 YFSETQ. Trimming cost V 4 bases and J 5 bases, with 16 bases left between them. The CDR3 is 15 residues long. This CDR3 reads CASSPDPLDNNEQFF. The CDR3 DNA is TGCGCCAGCAGCCCTGATCCCTTAGATAACAATGAGCAGTTCTTC.

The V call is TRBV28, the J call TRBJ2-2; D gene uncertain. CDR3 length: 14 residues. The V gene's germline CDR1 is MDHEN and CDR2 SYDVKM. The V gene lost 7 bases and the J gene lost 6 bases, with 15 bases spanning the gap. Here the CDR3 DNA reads TGTGCCAGCACCCTCACTCTAACAGCCGGGGAGCTGTTTTTT. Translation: CASTLTLTAGELFF.

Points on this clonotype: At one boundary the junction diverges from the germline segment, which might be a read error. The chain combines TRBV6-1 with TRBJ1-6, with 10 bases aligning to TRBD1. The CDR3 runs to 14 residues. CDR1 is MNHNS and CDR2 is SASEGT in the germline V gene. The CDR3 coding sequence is TGTACCAGCAGTGGGGACAGGGGAAATTCACCCCTCCACTTT. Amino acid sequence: CTSSGDRGNSPLHF.

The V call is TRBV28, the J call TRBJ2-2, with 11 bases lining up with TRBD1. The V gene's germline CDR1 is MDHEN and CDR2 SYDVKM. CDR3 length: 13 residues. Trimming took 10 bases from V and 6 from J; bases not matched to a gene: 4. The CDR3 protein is CATWTGGPGELFF. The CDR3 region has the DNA TGTGCCACCTGGACAGGGGGCCCCGGGGAGCTGTTTTTT.